The entry that follows covers one T cell receptor beta chain sequence. There are 12 residues in the CDR3. Trimming left V 7 bases short and J 5 bases short, with 12 bases between. CDR1 is SEHNR, CDR2 FQNEAQ, per germline (reference sequence). This entry comes from a study of OX40 agonist ivuxolimab in advanced cancers. Study summary: Partial response was recorded in three patients: one hepatocellular carcinoma and two cutaneous melanoma cases.

Sequencing was performed with immunoSEQ multiplex PCR; in TCRdb, only in-frame clones are kept and a portion is missing. Of some 100,000 clones in the sample, about nine tenths were seen once. The V and J genes are TRBV7-9 and TRBJ2-7, with D possibly being TRBD1 (6 bases). The source was CD4+ or CD8+ T cells sorted from blood, collected in a trial of the OX40 agonist ivuxolimab. The clonotype originates from an adult with an advanced solid tumor such as melanoma, head and neck, liver or kidney cancer. CDR3 DNA sequence: TGTGCCAGCAATGTGGCAGGGGACGAGCAGTACTTC. Protein product: CASNVAGDEQYF.